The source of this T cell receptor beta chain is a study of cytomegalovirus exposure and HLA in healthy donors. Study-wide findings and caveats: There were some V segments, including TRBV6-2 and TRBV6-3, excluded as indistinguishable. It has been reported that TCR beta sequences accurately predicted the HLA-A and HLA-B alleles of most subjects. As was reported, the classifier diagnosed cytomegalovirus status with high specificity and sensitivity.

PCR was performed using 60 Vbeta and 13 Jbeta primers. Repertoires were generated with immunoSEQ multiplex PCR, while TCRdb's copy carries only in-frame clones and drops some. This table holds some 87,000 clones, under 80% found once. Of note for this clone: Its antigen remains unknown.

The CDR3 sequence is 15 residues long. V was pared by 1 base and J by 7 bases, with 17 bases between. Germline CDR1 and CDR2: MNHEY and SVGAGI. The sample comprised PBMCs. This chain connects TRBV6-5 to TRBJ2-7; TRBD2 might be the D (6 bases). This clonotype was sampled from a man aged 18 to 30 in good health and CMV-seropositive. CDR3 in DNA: TGTGCCAGCAGTTACTTCTGGCAGACTAGTGGAGAGCAGTACTTC. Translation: CASSYFWQTSGEQYF.